This paragraph covers one TCR beta chain sequence. The data were taken from a study of blood T cell repertoires in COVID-19. Background on the study: Nucleic acid was either cDNA or gDNA, and it came from T cells, B-cell-depleted T cells, or PBMCs.

As handled by the study authors: Scientists estimated how many nucleated cells there were by amplifying reference gene primers. Clones were read by immunoSEQ multiplex PCR, and TCRdb kept only the in-frame ones, dropping some. D and trimming come from the DNA, and the V and J calls and clone size come from that table. The sample lists under 50,000 clones, 65% to 90% occurring once. CDR1 and CDR2 from the germline V gene are LGHDT and YNNKEL (reference sequence). The CDR3 extends over 14 amino acids. V was trimmed by 3 bases and J by 4 bases, leaving 13 bases between them. The J gene is TRBJ2-7, the V gene TRBV3-1 (or the pseudogene TRBV3-2), with D possibly TRBD1 on 5 matching bases. The source of this sequence is a man aged 35 to 55 with acute or convalescent COVID-19. Sample: peripheral blood. CDR3 protein: CASSQPDKTYEQYF. The DNA for the CDR3 is TGTGCCAGCAGCCAGCCGGACAAGACTTACGAGCAGTACTTC.